The subject of this entry is one TCR beta chain. Measured with immunoSEQ multiplex PCR; TCRdb has only the in-frame clones, and not every one. The sample has 250,000 or so clones, roughly nine tenths seen once. The germline CDR1 and CDR2 sequences are SGDLS and YYNGEE. The CDR3 runs to 14 residues. Trimming took off 4 bases at V and 4 bases at J, with 14 bases between the two ends. This entry belongs to a study of blood T cell repertoires in COVID-19. Study information: Researchers got acute and convalescent COVID-19 samples from the United States, Italy and Spain.

The V gene is TRBV9, the J gene TRBJ2-5; D gene uncertain. The source is a woman aged 40 to 55 who had recovered from COVID-19. Sequencing was performed on peripheral blood. The CDR3 protein is CASSHRSVGETQYF. DNA for the CDR3: TGTGCCAGCAGCCACCGGTCTGTCGGAGAGACCCAGTACTTC.